This TCR beta chain was retrieved from a study of cytomegalovirus exposure and HLA in healthy donors. Regarding the study as a whole: Follow-up analysis later connected one missense variant in DCLRE1C with trimming of TCR beta V- and J-genes.

Trimming shortened V by 4 bases and J by 2 bases, and 12 bases separated the two germline ends. The V gene's germline CDR1 is SGHRS and CDR2 YFSETQ. The CDR3 length is 14 residues. Note on this clone: Its antigen is still unknown.

Researchers ran the PCR with 60 Vbeta and 13 Jbeta primers. Clones were read by immunoSEQ multiplex PCR, and TCRdb kept only the in-frame ones, dropping some. The repertoire holds around 130,000 clones, with about 79% as singletons. The sequenced sample consisted of PBMCs. The clonotype comes from a man aged 45-65 years in good health and CMV-seronegative. The J gene is TRBJ1-2, the V gene TRBV5-1, with D unclear. This CDR3 is CASSPEGRNYGYTF. The CDR3 bases are TGCGCCAGCAGCCCGGAGGGAAGGAACTATGGCTACACCTTC.